The 30 T cell receptor beta chains reported below all come from one sample, sequenced in a study of Ad26.COV2.S vaccination and SARS-CoV-2 variants. As for treatment: 15 to 20 received Ad26.COV2.S at low or high dose, single or two shots; 5 received placebo; per-sample allocation not given. Vaccine and placebo recipients were sampled on day 63 after the first injection. Only in-frame clones appear in the TCRdb table, and some are missing; sequencing was by immunoSEQ multiplex PCR. This table holds 400,000 to 500,000 clones, 85% to 90% found once. The sequences come from peripheral blood, collected in a trial of Ad26.COV2.S vaccine versus placebo. The receptor set was obtained from a person aged 18 to 65 who received the Ad26.COV2.S COVID-19 vaccine or a placebo.

The chain employs TRBV19 and TRBJ2-2; 7 bases fit TRBD2. The CDR3 loop spans 14 amino acids. Germline CDR1 reads LNHDA; CDR2 reads SQIVND (reference sequence). Trimming removed 9 bases from V and 7 bases from J; junction bases left unmatched: 11. CDR3 nucleotides: TGTGCCAGCAGTCCCGGGACTATGATCGGGGAGCTGTTTTTT. The encoded protein is CASSPGTMIGELFF.

This chain joins TRBV7-8 and TRBJ2-5; 10 nucleotides line up with TRBD1. CDR1 is SGHVS, CDR2 FQNEAQ, per germline. The CDR3 has 16 amino acids. Losses at the gene ends were 5 bases for V and 9 bases for J; bases not matched to a gene: 15. The CDR3 bases are TGTGCCAGCAGCCGAGCCGGGACAGGGGCCGAGGGGGCCCAGTACTTC. Translating gives CASSRAGTGAEGAQYF.

The chain uses TRBV5-1 and TRBJ2-2, with D hard to call. This CDR3 has 13 amino acids. V lost 3 bases, J lost 4 bases, and 7 bases lay in between. Germline values: CDR1 SGHRS, CDR2 YFSETQ. CDR3 amino acids: CASSSDFTGELFF. The CDR3, as DNA: TGCGCCAGCAGCTCTGACTTCACCGGGGAGCTGTTTTTT.

CDR3 DNA sequence: TGTGCCATCAGTGAGTCGGTGGGGAATGAGCAGTTCTTC. It translates to CAISESVGNEQFF. The rearrangement joins TRBV10-3 to TRBJ2-1, with no clear D. The V and J ends lost 0 bases and 7 bases respectively, with 7 bases between them. CDR1 is ENHRY and CDR2 is SYGVKD in the germline V gene. The CDR3 is 13 residues long.

V is TRBV9 and J is TRBJ2-6, with TRBD1 identical over 7 bases. V lost 9 bases to trimming and J lost 2 bases; unmatched junction nucleotides: 14. Germline V gene sequence: CDR1 SGDLS, CDR2 YYNGEE. This CDR3 has 17 amino acids. The CDR3 coding sequence is TGTGCCAACCAGGGGGAACCCCCTCACCCTGGGGCCAACGTCCTGACTTTC. This codes for CANQGEPPHPGANVLTF.

Regarding this clone: Other DNA sequences in this sample translate to the same CDR3. The chain has TRBV7-8 and TRBJ2-2; D ambiguous. V lost 4 bases and J lost 2, with 5 bases in between. The germline CDR1 and CDR2 sequences are SGHVS and FQNEAQ. The CDR3 spans 13 residues. CDR3 coding DNA: TGTGCCAGCAGCTCAACTAACACCGGGGAGCTGTTTTTT. The encoded protein is CASSSTNTGELFF.

In this sample, this clone turned up a few times. The gene calls are TRBV19 and TRBJ1-5; 7 nucleotides agree with TRBD1. Germline lookup yields CDR1 LNHDA and CDR2 SQIVND (reference sequence). The CDR3 sequence is 15 residues long. Trimming cost V 5 bases and J 3 bases; bases outside gene matches: 7. The CDR3 loop is CASSRDSITNQPQHF. For the CDR3, the DNA is TGTGCCAGTAGTCGGGACAGCATAACCAATCAGCCCCAGCATTTT. The full variable domain, its missing parts supplied by reference TRBV19 and TRBJ1-5, is DGGITQSPKYLFRKEGQNVTLSCEQNLNHDAMYWYRQDPGQGLRLIYYSQIVNDFQKGDIAEGYSVSREKKESFPLTVTSAQKNPTAFYLCASSRDSITNQPQHFGDGTRLSIL.

The chain is built from TRBV19 and TRBJ2-5, with D tentatively TRBD2 (6 bases). CDR1 is LNHDA and CDR2 is SQIVND in the germline V gene (reference sequence). The CDR3 runs to 16 residues. Trimming took off 6 bases at V and 3 bases at J, with 20 bases between the two ends. This CDR3 is CASSPRRGSAEETQYF. In DNA, the CDR3 is TGTGCCAGTAGCCCTCGGCGGGGTTCGGCCGAAGAGACCCAGTACTTC.

V usage is TRBV4-3 and J usage is TRBJ1-4; D is undetermined. Per the germline V gene, CDR1 is LGHNA and CDR2 is YSLEER. The V gene lost 3 bases and the J gene lost 0 bases, with 8 bases spanning the gap. CDR3 length equals 15 residues. Here the CDR3 DNA reads TGCGCCAGCAGCCAGTTATTTGCAACTAATGAAAAACTGTTTTTT. Translated: CASSQLFATNEKLFF.

The chain links TRBV5-1 to TRBJ1-1, with 10 bases aligning to TRBD1. Germline V gives CDR1 SGHRS, CDR2 YFSETQ. The V and J ends lost 4 bases and 0 bases, in that order; junction bases with no gene match: 3. The length of the CDR3 is 15 residues. The CDR3 reads CASSRDRGMNTEAFF. Written as DNA, the CDR3 is TGCGCCAGCAGCCGGGACAGGGGCATGAACACTGAAGCTTTCTTT.

The chain carries TRBV6-2 or TRBV6-3 and TRBJ1-2; D possibly corresponds to TRBD1 (5 bases). This CDR3 region has 17 residues. V lost 2 bases and J lost 4, with 20 bases in between. Germline CDR1 is MNHEY and CDR2 is SVGEGT. For the CDR3, the DNA is TGTGCCAGCAGTTACGGCCCTCGACAGACGGACTTCTATGGCTACACCTTC. This codes for CASSYGPRQTDFYGYTF.

The V and J genes are TRBV4-3 and TRBJ2-7; 7 nucleotides agree with TRBD1. Germline V gene sequence: CDR1 LGHNA, CDR2 YSLEER. This CDR3 is 16 amino acids long. V lost 4 bases, J lost 1 base, and 10 bases stayed unmatched. The CDR3 here is CASSRRTGQNSYEQYF. CDR3 coding DNA: TGCGCCAGCAGCCGGCGGACAGGCCAGAATTCCTACGAGCAGTACTTC.

The CDR3 reads CASSLGVGRVTGELFF. CDR3 nucleotide sequence: TGTGCCAGCAGCTTAGGAGTTGGCAGGGTCACCGGGGAGCTGTTTTTT. The rearrangement uses TRBV7-3 and TRBJ2-2, with D possibly TRBD1 on 5 matching bases. Germline V gene lookup returns CDR1 SGHTA and CDR2 FQGTGA. Trimming stripped 2 bases from V and 4 bases from J, with 14 bases between. The CDR3 loop spans 16 amino acids. The full variable domain, in which reference TRBV7-3 and TRBJ2-2 provide the parts outside the CDR3, is GAGVSQTPSNKVTEKGKYVELRCDPISGHTALYWYRQSLGQGPEFLIYFQGTGAADDSGLPNDRFFAVRPEGSVSTLKIQRTERGDSAVYLCASSLGVGRVTGELFFGEGSRLTVL.

CDR3 loop: CASRGLGGEQYV. In nucleotides, the CDR3 is TGTGCCAGCAGAGGTCTAGGGGGCGAGCAGTACGTC. The V and J genes are TRBV2 and TRBJ2-7; a possible D gene is TRBD1 (6 bases). V was clipped by 6 bases and J by 6 bases, with 12 bases between them. CDR3 length: 12 amino acids. The germline V gene has CDR1 SNHLY and CDR2 FYNNEI.

The chain has TRBV19 and TRBJ1-2, with TRBD1 as a possible D gene (5 bases). Trimming shortened V by 6 bases and J by 2 bases, and 10 bases separated the two germline ends. CDR3 size: 13 residues. Germline V CDR1 and CDR2: LNHDA, SQIVND (reference sequence). The CDR3 coding sequence is TGTGCCAGTAGCTTGACAGTAAACTATGGCTACACCTTC. Translated, it gives CASSLTVNYGYTF.

This chain links TRBV10-3 with TRBJ2-3; D possibly corresponds to TRBD1 (6 bases). Germline V CDR1 and CDR2: ENHRY, SYGVKD. The CDR3 is made up of 13 amino acids. V lost 6 bases to trimming and J lost 2 bases, with 9 bases between them. The CDR3 region is CAIRRDNTDTQYF. The CDR3 DNA is TGTGCCATCAGGAGGGACAACACAGATACGCAGTATTTT.

Details on this clone: Other nucleotide sequences in the sample specify the same CDR3. V and J are TRBV5-1 and TRBJ2-5; tentative D call: TRBD1 (6 bases). V lost 2 bases to trimming and J lost 3 bases, with 8 bases between them. Looked up from germline, CDR1 is SGHRS and CDR2 is YFSETQ. The CDR3 runs to 13 residues. CDR3 DNA sequence: TGCGCCAGCAGCTTTTCAGGGGAAGAGACCCAGTACTTC. This encodes CASSFSGEETQYF.

The chain has TRBV2 and TRBJ2-4, with TRBD1 matching over 7 bases. Germline V gene data show CDR1 as SNHLY and CDR2 as FYNNEI. The CDR3 spans 12 residues. The junction had 2 bases not matched to a gene; V was cut back by 8 bases and J by 4 bases. CDR3: CASGQEKNIQYF. CDR3 nucleotides: TGTGCCAGCGGACAGGAGAAAAACATTCAGTACTTC. Based on the CDR3 plus reference TRBV2 and TRBJ2-4, the full variable domain is EPEVTQTPSHQVTQMGQEVILRCVPISNHLYFYWYRQILGQKVEFLVSFYNNEISEKSEIFDDQFSVERPDGSNFTLKIRSTKLEDSAMYFCASGQEKNIQYFGAGTRLSVL.

V usage is TRBV7-3 and J usage is TRBJ2-5; 11 bases are shared with TRBD2. The CDR3 length is 18 residues. Looked up from germline, CDR1 is SGHTA and CDR2 is FQGTGA. V lost 1 base to trimming and J lost 6 bases; unmatched junction nucleotides: 13. CDR3 in amino acids: CASSLNGKLAGDGKTQYF. CDR3 bases: TGTGCCAGCAGCTTAAACGGAAAACTAGCGGGAGACGGGAAGACCCAGTACTTC.

The count of this clone is one. V is TRBV6-2 or TRBV6-3 and J is TRBJ1-2, with 9 bases that match TRBD1. CDR3 length equals 15 residues. CDR1 is MNHEY, CDR2 SVGEGT, per germline. With 2 bases clipped from V and 2 bases from J, the junction kept 3 bases outside the gene matches. The CDR3 sequence: CASSYGQGRNYGYTF. In DNA form, the CDR3 reads TGTGCCAGCAGTTACGGACAGGGGCGCAACTATGGCTACACCTTC.

As regards this clone: Additional DNA sequences in this sample encode the identical CDR3. The chain uses TRBV5-1 and TRBJ2-2; 8 bases line up with TRBD1. The germline CDR1 and CDR2 sequences are SGHRS and YFSETQ. With V trimmed by 4 bases and J by 4 bases, 6 bases remained unmatched. The CDR3 is made up of 15 amino acids. The CDR3 region is CASSPRGRGTGELFF. Here the CDR3 DNA reads TGCGCCAGCAGCCCCAGGGGGCGCGGCACCGGGGAGCTGTTTTTT.

The table lists this clone with a count of one. The rearrangement links TRBV21-1 to TRBJ1-1; the table's D call of TRBD1 was not tested on the DNA. TRBV21-1 is described as a pseudogene. There are 17 residues in the CDR3. CDR3 nucleotide sequence: TGTGCCAGCAGCAAAGCACAGATCCCAGACATGAACACTGAAGCTTTCTTT. This sequence encodes CASSKAQIPDMNTEAFF.

This clone was detected only once. This chain joins TRBV5-1 and TRBJ2-3; 11 positions match TRBD2. CDR3 length: 16 residues. CDR1 is SGHRS and CDR2 is YFSETQ in the germline V gene. V lost 7 bases to trimming and J lost 2 bases; unmatched junction nucleotides: 9. DNA for the CDR3: TGCGCCAGCTCAAGGGGACTAGCGGATAACACAGATACGCAGTATTTT. It yields the protein CASSRGLADNTDTQYF.

The chain recombines TRBV2 with TRBJ2-5; no clear D. The CDR3 loop spans 12 amino acids. The germline CDR1 and CDR2 sequences are SNHLY and FYNNEI. V lost 8 bases and J lost 2, with 9 bases in between. CDR3 in amino acids: CASAREQETQYF. The CDR3 nucleotides read TGTGCCAGCGCCAGAGAGCAAGAGACCCAGTACTTC.

The chain joins TRBV7-6 to TRBJ2-3, with a weak D call TRBD2 (6 bases). V lost 1 base and J 11 bases, leaving 16 bases between the germline ends. This CDR3 is 14 amino acids long. The germline V gene encodes CDR1 SGHVS and CDR2 FNYEAQ. For the CDR3, the DNA is TGTGCCAGCAGCTTAGATCCTGGACTAATCAGGCAGTATTTT. Translated: CASSLDPGLIRQYF.

The genes are TRBV7-2 and TRBJ2-5; D not certain. Germline lookup yields CDR1 SGHTA and CDR2 FQGNSA. Trimming shortened V by 4 bases and J by 2 bases, and 11 bases separated the two germline ends. The CDR3 totals 14 residues. CDR3 loop: CASSYFSGQETQYF. DNA for the CDR3: TGTGCCAGCAGCTACTTCAGTGGGCAAGAGACCCAGTACTTC.

V and J are TRBV5-1 and TRBJ2-3; perhaps TRBD1 as D (5 bases). The length of the CDR3 is 11 residues. V lost 9 bases and J 8 bases, leaving 13 bases between the germline ends. Per germline, CDR1 SGHRS and CDR2 YFSETQ. CDR3 nucleotide sequence: TGCGCCACAACCCTAGGGGCTACGCAGTATTTT. The encoded protein is CATTLGATQYF.

The V and J genes are TRBV6-6 and TRBJ2-7; unclear D gene. Trimming shortened V by 4 bases and J by 0 bases, and 10 bases separated the two germline ends. The CDR3 has 14 residues. Per germline, CDR1 MNHNY and CDR2 SVGAGI (reference sequence). This chain's CDR3 is CASSSPESSYEQYV. The CDR3 DNA sequence: TGTGCCAGCAGTTCCCCCGAGAGCTCCTACGAGCAGTACGTC.

This clone appeared once. V and J are TRBV7-2 and TRBJ2-5, with unresolved D. Germline CDR1 SGHTA, CDR2 FQGNSA. The CDR3 sequence is 14 residues long. V shed 3 bases and J shed 5 bases, with 13 bases lying between them. CDR3 region: CASSFTMERETQYF. CDR3 bases: TGTGCCAGCAGCTTTACCATGGAACGTGAGACCCAGTACTTC.

The rearrangement uses TRBV12-3 or TRBV12-4 and TRBJ1-1; D not resolved. Trimming removed 6 bases at V and 6 bases at J, with 14 bases between. The CDR3 extends over 13 amino acids. CDR3 nucleotide sequence: TGTGCCAGCAGCTCCGGGCCGAGGCCTGAAGCTTTCTTT. It translates to CASSSGPRPEAFF.